Listed below are T cell receptor beta chains from one sample, sequenced in a study of control samples from healthy donors and cancer patients. Method: immunoSEQ multiplex PCR; TCRdb's copy keeps in-frame clones and lacks some. The repertoire holds some 74,000 clones, with less than 95% as singletons. Sequenced: blood. The receptors were sampled from a woman aged 25 to 45 in good health. Both conserved end residues are part of each CDR3.

J gene | V gene | CDR3 protein
TRBJ1-3 | TRBV5-4 | CASSLAGRSGNTIYF
TRBJ1-2 | TRBV19 | CASGQGNGYTF
TRBJ1-6 | TRBV13 | CASSLEGQGYNSPLHF
TRBJ2-1 | TRBV13 | CASSFVGLARDEQFF
TRBJ1-2 | TRBV7-9 | CASARQINGYTF
TRBJ1-2 | TRBV12-3/TRBV12-4 | CASSRGVGYTF
TRBJ1-3 | TRBV24-1 | CATSPSGQNTIYF
TRBJ1-1 | TRBV5-8 | CASRIRGGGTEAFF
TRBJ1-2 | TRBV12-3/TRBV12-4 | CASSFIGGDGYTF
TRBJ1-3 | TRBV2 | CASSARTGQQGNTIYF
TRBJ1-2 | TRBV7-3 | CASSLGGGGGYGYTF
TRBJ1-5 | TRBV30 | CAWSLGKLSLLATPQHF
TRBJ2-5 | TRBV7-2 | CASSLPSGETQYF
TRBJ1-2 | TRBV30 | CAWSVEYSLRPLANYGYTF
TRBJ1-1 | TRBV30 | CAWSGDTNTEAFF
TRBJ1-6 | TRBV4-1 | CASSWGGLDNSPLHF
TRBJ2-3 | TRBV7-3 | CASSSLPGASTDTQYF
TRBJ1-5 | TRBV6-7 | CASFLPEEPQHF
TRBJ1-5 | TRBV7-9 | CASPGQGGDQPQHF
TRBJ1-5 | TRBV6-1 | CASSEGSNQPQHF
TRBJ1-2 | TRBV30 | CAWGPGLSPNYGYTF
TRBJ1-2 | TRBV14 | CASSQELFPGQGYGYTF
TRBJ1-1 | TRBV4-2 | CASSQEAGRNTEAFF
TRBJ1-5 | TRBV23-1 | CASSQSRGISNQPQHF
TRBJ2-5 | TRBV19 | CASRSQQGGGETQYF
TRBJ1-6 | TRBV7-9 | CASSLLYQDSPLHF
TRBJ1-1 | TRBV9 | CASSVDQGRTEAFF
TRBJ2-3 | TRBV9 | CASSAVPGGSTDTQYF
TRBJ2-1 | TRBV19 | CASSEVYNEQFF